This TCR beta chain was captured in a study of T cell repertoires in cytomegalovirus infection. Study overall: CMV infection and matching HLA type were both indicated by public TCR beta signatures. Study conclusions and caveats: CMV-specific TCR beta clonotypes restricted by HLA-C were the ones dominating the ex vivo response.

Trimming took off 5 bases at V and 3 bases at J, with 11 bases between the two ends. Germline loops: CDR1 SGHTA, CDR2 FQGNSA. There are 13 residues in the CDR3. The table lists this clonotype with many counts. The antigen is undetermined. A single record per CDR3 protein comes from TCRdb applying MiXCR to the reads. The sample includes hundreds of thousands of distinct CDR3 sequences, 15% to 20% seen only once; the top ten take 8.5% to 10%. The TCR was taken from a human donor in good health (CMV status not recorded). Some clones in this sample may be carry-over from other donors' samples. The chain couples TRBV7-2 to TRBJ2-7; the D is unclear. Sample: PBMCs. This chain's CDR3 is CASSLRPIYEQYF. The CDR3 DNA follows: TGTGCCAGCAGCCTTAGACCGATCTACGAGCAGTACTTC. Full variable domain (outside the CDR3, taken from reference TRBV7-2 and TRBJ2-7): GAGVSQSPSNKVTEKGKDVELRCDPISGHTALYWYRQSLGQGLEFLIYFQGNSAPDKSGLPSDRFSAERTGGSVSTLTIQRTQQEDSAVYLCASSLRPIYEQYFGPGTRLTVT.